This T cell receptor beta chain was profiled in a study of cytomegalovirus exposure and HLA in healthy donors. Overall study findings and caveats: CMV serostatus was the only immune exposure information that was available. CMV antigen specificity was confirmed in vitro for a few CMV-associated chains. Associated with cytomegalovirus, according to the listing, were around 170 TCR beta chains. TCR beta chain V- and J-gene trimming was linked, in a later analysis, to a missense variant in DCLRE1C.

Remarks on this clone: Its antigen is not identified.

With 60 Vbeta and 13 Jbeta primers, the PCR was carried out. Method: immunoSEQ multiplex PCR; TCRdb's copy keeps in-frame clones and lacks some. Of 310,000 or so clones in the sample, roughly 89% were seen once. The material sequenced was PBMCs. The TCR comes from a young woman in good health and CMV-seronegative.

The CDR3 is CASSLERRGSPSSYEQYF. CDR3 nucleotide sequence: TGTGCCAGCAGCTTAGAGAGGCGGGGCAGCCCGAGCTCCTACGAGCAGTACTTC. The chain carries TRBV7-9 and TRBJ2-7, with a possible D match to TRBD2 (6 bases). With 1 base removed from V and 0 bases from J, the gap between germline ends came to 19 bases. The CDR3 spans 18 residues. Germline values: CDR1 SEHNR, CDR2 FQNEAQ (reference sequence).